This T cell receptor beta chain stems from a study of T cell changes during pregnancy in multiple sclerosis (dated 2019 in TCRdb). For the study in its entirety: Changes in the T cell repertoire over the course of pregnancy were examined in this study in women with multiple sclerosis.

This clone has just a few counts. Its target antigen remains unknown. Per-base quality was not reported, and no clone a single base away is much larger than it. The library was obtained by the immunoSEQ multiplex PCR assay. In TCRdb, the immuneACCESS table is reduced to in-frame sequences with V and J assigned. These tables do not hold every clone; where another copy was compared, an unresolved V gene accounts for under half, and the others remain unexplained. For this sample the table gives tens of thousands of clones, of which roughly nine tenths were detected only once. Jointly, the top ten make up about 3.1% of the sample. The CDR3 measures 13 amino acids from cysteine to phenylalanine. Just the 39-base CDR3 DNA is kept, in frame starting at base 1. Germline trimming: 6 bases from V, 6 bases from J; junction bases outside gene matches: 5. The germline V gene sets CDR1 to MNHEY and CDR2 to SVGAGI.

The TCR originated in a female donor in good health, enrolled as a control in a pregnancy study. The chain joins TRBV6-5 to TRBJ1-5, with TRBD1 identical over 7 junction bases. Sequencing used peripheral blood, obtained in the first trimester of pregnancy. The nucleotide sequence is given as TGTGCCAGCAGCCGTCAGGGGGGTCAGCCCCAGCATTTT. Translated, it gives CASSRQGGQPQHF.